This TCR beta chain was sequenced during a study of CD8+ T cells in alopecia areata. Study background: Tofacitinib exposure lasted 6 to 18 months, followed by 6 months off drug. Study outcomes and limitations: Higher clonality and more expanded CD8+ clones appeared in lesional than normal scalp.

To note about this clone: Its antigen remains unknown.

Treatment denoted: oral pan-JAK inhibitor, 5-10 mg twice daily. Alopecia areata patients provided lesional scalp punch biopsies and peripheral blood. It was cDNA, reverse transcribed from extracted RNA, that served as the sequencing template. Some clones are missing from TCRdb's copy, which holds only in-frame ones; the method was immunoSEQ multiplex PCR. The data contain a few hundred thousand clones, approximately 47% of them singletons. This TCR came from a human donor with alopecia areata. The sample consisted of CD4+ T cells sorted from blood, taken between weeks 36 and 40, from a patient treated with tofacitinib.

CDR3 DNA sequence: TGTGCCAGCAGCTTTGGTGAAAAACTGTTTTTT. As protein: CASSFGEKLFF. The rearrangement links TRBV11-2 to TRBJ1-4; D uncertain. This CDR3 has 11 amino acids. Looked up from germline, CDR1 is SGHAT and CDR2 is FQNNGV. V was clipped by 3 bases and J by 7 bases, with 3 bases between them. The variable domain in full, completed from reference TRBV11-2 and TRBJ1-4, reads EAGVAQSPRYKIIEKRQSVAFWCNPISGHATLYWYQQILGQGPKLLIQFQNNGVVDDSQLPKDRFSAERLKGVDSTLKIQPAKLEDSAVYLCASSFGEKLFFGSGTQLSVL.